These T cell receptor beta chains were read from a single sample in a study of T cell repertoires in cytomegalovirus infection. Via MiXCR, TCRdb re-called the reads, giving one row per CDR3 protein. The sample records hundreds of thousands of distinct CDR3 sequences, 9% to 9.5% being singletons. Source material: PBMCs. All receptors come from a human donor in good health (CMV status not recorded). Some clones in this sample may be carry-over from other donors' samples. Each CDR3 is given without its conserved first and last residue.

>TRBJ2-1|TRBV2
ASRETSGATNEQF
>TRBJ1-1|TRBV28
ASSLVQNTEAF
>TRBJ2-5|TRBV18
ASSLNRDRGETQY
>TRBJ1-2|TRBV6-1
ASRTGDPGHYGYT
>TRBJ1-1|TRBV7-9
ASSFVVGGEAF
>TRBJ2-5|TRBV6-8
ASTELGGGGRETQY
>TRBJ1-2|TRBV2
ASSQRAGYGYT
>TRBJ2-1|TRBV7-2
ASSFRGGAGNEQF
>TRBJ2-3|TRBV28
ASRDARGGRTDTQY
>TRBJ2-7|TRBV11-3
ASSLDASYSYEQY
>TRBJ2-3|TRBV19
ASSIRRELKDTQY
>TRBJ2-5|TRBV10-2
ASSEGHRAPPETQY
>TRBJ2-7|TRBV7-2
ASSRGLAGSAYEQY
>TRBJ2-3|TRBV10-1
ASSESSGGSTDTQY
>TRBJ1-1|TRBV20-1
SARNVAEAF
>TRBJ2-3|TRBV3-1
ASSPDSGTRINTDTQY
>TRBJ1-6|TRBV7-9
ASSTEAGSPLH
>TRBJ2-7|TRBV28
ASSLSGGRWYEQY
>TRBJ2-7|TRBV28
ASAEQNPSYEQY
>TRBJ2-3|TRBV28
ATNAGGRADTQY
>TRBJ1-2|TRBV7-6
ASSWTGTTDYGYT
>TRBJ1-3|TRBV12-3/TRBV12-4
ASSYRDTGHTIY
>TRBJ2-4|TRBV19
ASTVGRENIQY
>TRBJ2-2|TRBV7-9
ASQETGELF
>TRBJ2-1|TRBV12-3/TRBV12-4
ASSRLVYNEQF
>TRBJ1-2|TRBV28
ASSFGSGVRDGYT
>TRBJ1-5|TRBV28
ASSGRPYQPQH
>TRBJ1-2|TRBV7-2
ASSLGPSYGYT
>TRBJ1-1|TRBV7-3
ASSYRQTGMNTEAF
>TRBJ2-1|TRBV18
ASSPDRVRSNEQF
>TRBJ2-3|TRBV7-2
ASSLAGTGGGTDTQY
>TRBJ2-5|TRBV7-2
ASSTTWVETQY
>TRBJ2-3|TRBV6-1
ASSEGGRAADTQY
>TRBJ1-1|TRBV7-2
ASSPSPGGTEAF
>TRBJ2-1|TRBV18
ASSRNRDNEQF
>TRBJ1-2|TRBV24-1
ATACGPGQGGYGYT
>TRBJ2-5|TRBV4-3
ASSSGTASWETQY
>TRBJ1-1|TRBV20-1
SARGQGNFNTEAF
>TRBJ2-5|TRBV5-4
ASSFRAESETQY
>TRBJ2-1|TRBV29-1
SVVYNEQF
>TRBJ1-2|TRBV7-6
ASSHSLSSNYGYT
>TRBJ1-1|TRBV28
ASTLGQGHGGEAF
>TRBJ2-7|TRBV4-1
ASSQDWDRDDEQY
>TRBJ1-1|TRBV27
ASSPTPYDRLNTEAF